These 29 T cell receptor beta chains originate from one sample sequenced in a study of blood T cell repertoires in COVID-19. Profiled with immunoSEQ multiplex PCR; TCRdb holds only in-frame clones, not every one. The table records over 80,000 clones, more than 75% of them present only once. The specimen was peripheral blood. The source of these receptors is a human donor in a cohort sampled during active COVID-19.

V usage is TRBV6-2 or TRBV6-3 and J usage is TRBJ2-7; TRBD2 aligns across 11 bases. The V segment lost 6 bases and the J segment 5 bases; nucleotides outside the gene matches: 12. Germline CDR1 is MNHEY and CDR2 is SVGEGT. This CDR3 has 16 amino acids. DNA of the CDR3: TGTGCCAGCAGCACCACTACTAGCGGGGGCCGGGACGAGCAGTACTTC. Encoded protein: CASSTTTSGGRDEQYF.

In its sample, this clone was seen a few times. The V call is TRBV5-4, the J call TRBJ1-2; possibly TRBD1 for D (5 bases). V was trimmed by 4 bases and J by 2 bases, leaving 12 bases between them. Germline V lookup: CDR1 SGHNT, CDR2 YYREEE (reference sequence). This CDR3 contains 14 residues. CDR3 protein: CASSLGPLNYGYTF. CDR3 in DNA: TGTGCCAGCAGCCTGGGGCCCTTAAACTATGGCTACACCTTC.

The CDR3 loop reads CASSVGQVAYTF. The CDR3 DNA reads TGTGCCAGCAGCGTCGGACAGGTTGCGTACACCTTC. The chain couples TRBV5-6 to TRBJ1-2, with TRBD1 matching over 7 bases. V shed 4 bases, J shed 11 bases, and the junction held 8 bases outside the gene matches. The CDR3 loop spans 12 amino acids. Germline V gene sequence: CDR1 SGHDT, CDR2 YYEEEE.

The chain is built from TRBV3-1 (or the pseudogene TRBV3-2) and TRBJ2-1, with D unclear. Deletions cut 1 base from V and 8 bases from J, with 6 bases between. The germline V gene encodes CDR1 LGHDT and CDR2 YNNKEL (reference sequence). The CDR3 has 12 residues. The CDR3 region is CASSQGSYEQFF. CDR3 DNA: TGTGCCAGCAGCCAAGGGAGTTATGAGCAGTTCTTC.

The V call is TRBV10-3, the J call TRBJ1-1; D remains ambiguous. The germline V gene encodes CDR1 ENHRY and CDR2 SYGVKD. This CDR3 is 12 amino acids long. The V and J ends lost 4 bases and 5 bases respectively, with 8 bases between them. CDR3 protein: CAISGVQTEAFF. The CDR3 DNA is TGTGCCATCAGTGGGGTACAGACTGAAGCTTTCTTT.

This clone was found a few times. The chain recombines TRBV10-3 with TRBJ2-1; a possible D gene is TRBD1 (6 bases). From germline, CDR1 is ENHRY and CDR2 SYGVKD. The CDR3 is 11 residues long. The ends were cut back, 8 bases at V and 6 bases at J, with 8 bases in the middle. DNA of the CDR3: TGTGCCATCCTGGGGGCCAATGAGCAGTTCTTC. It translates to CAILGANEQFF.

V and J are TRBV15 and TRBJ1-1; D unresolved. V was trimmed by 1 base and J by 4 bases, leaving 10 bases between them. CDR3 length equals 14 residues. Per germline, CDR1 LNHNV and CDR2 YYDKDF (reference sequence). DNA for the CDR3: TGTGCCACCAGCAGAGTAAGTCGAGTCACTGAAGCTTTCTTT. Translating it yields CATSRVSRVTEAFF.

The chain recombines TRBV12-3 or TRBV12-4 with TRBJ2-1, with 8 bases matching TRBD1. Trimming at V came to 6 bases and at J to 13 bases, leaving 5 bases not matched to a gene. The CDR3 is 11 amino acids. CDR3 protein: CASSPGQDQFF. The CDR3 DNA reads TGTGCCAGCAGCCCGGGACAGGACCAGTTCTTC.

The rearrangement links TRBV19 to TRBJ1-1, with D unclear. Trimming pared 2 bases from V and 0 bases from J, leaving 13 bases between. Germline CDR1 LNHDA, CDR2 SQIVND (reference sequence). This CDR3 has 16 amino acids. The CDR3 DNA reads as TGTGCCAGTAGTATAAACCGGCAGCGGGTGAACACTGAAGCTTTCTTT. Its translation: CASSINRQRVNTEAFF.

This chain connects TRBV11-2 to TRBJ2-7; possibly TRBD1 for D (5 bases). Germline values: CDR1 SGHAT, CDR2 FQNNGV. V lost 5 bases, J lost 7 bases, and 21 bases lay in between. CDR3 length equals 15 residues. In DNA, the CDR3 is TGTGCCAGCAGCACACCCGGACACACACTACGGGAGCAGTACTTC. Its protein product is CASSTPGHTLREQYF.

Details on this clone: The DNA is left out, because the CDR3 cannot be placed on it with certainty; the CDR3 is given as TCRdb lists it. This CDR3 is CASRSSGFGQGTYF. This rearrangement joins TRBV5-1 to TRBJ2-7; the D call TRBD1 from the table was never checked on the DNA. From germline, CDR1 is SGHRS and CDR2 YFSETQ. A total of 14 residues make up the CDR3, ends included.

This rearrangement joins TRBV19 to TRBJ2-3; no reliable D call. CDR1 is LNHDA, CDR2 SQIVND, per germline (reference sequence). The CDR3 spans 12 residues. Trimming pared 2 bases from V and 4 bases from J, leaving 4 bases between. The DNA of the CDR3 is TGTGCCAGTAGTATAAGAGCAGATACGCAGTATTTT. Translating gives CASSIRADTQYF.

This clone has only one observation. Other DNA sequences within the sample encode an identical CDR3. This chain uses TRBV9 with TRBJ2-1, with TRBD1 as a possible D gene (5 bases). V was clipped by 0 bases and J by 0 bases, with 7 bases between them. Germline V gene lookup returns CDR1 SGDLS and CDR2 YYNGEE. This CDR3 region has 15 residues. CDR3 DNA: TGTGCCAGCAGCGTAGGGCAGGGCTCCTACAATGAGCAGTTCTTC. Translating gives CASSVGQGSYNEQFF.

This clone was recorded once. This chain uses TRBV7-9 with TRBJ1-6; 7 bases are a match to TRBD1. The CDR3 has 14 amino acids. Unmatched junction bases numbered 2, after V lost 4 bases and J lost 5 bases. Germline V lookup: CDR1 SEHNR, CDR2 FQNEAQ (reference sequence). This CDR3 is CASSWGTDNSPLHF. For the CDR3, the DNA is TGTGCCAGCAGCTGGGGGACAGATAATTCACCCCTCCACTTT.

The chain is built from TRBV5-1 and TRBJ2-7; TRBD1 might be the D (6 bases). Germline loops: CDR1 SGHRS, CDR2 YFSETQ. CDR3 length equals 16 residues. V lost 0 bases to trimming and J lost 0 bases, with 13 bases between them. This CDR3 reads CASSLVSRDISYEQYF. CDR3 bases: TGCGCCAGCAGCTTGGTAAGCCGGGACATCTCCTACGAGCAGTACTTC.

The J gene is TRBJ2-1, the V gene TRBV23-1, with 9 bases fitting TRBD2. TRBV23-1 is filed as an ORF, its function uncertain. The CDR3 runs 17 residues. V lost 1 base, J lost 4 bases, and 8 bases stayed unmatched. The CDR3 bases are TGCGCCAGCAGTCAATACGTAGCGGGAGTTGGGTACAATGAGCAGTTCTTC. The encoded protein is CASSQYVAGVGYNEQFF.

The V and J genes are TRBV18 and TRBJ2-7; 9 nucleotides agree with TRBD1. Germline values: CDR1 KGHSH, CDR2 LQKENI. Trimming took 3 bases from V and 3 from J; bases not matched to a gene: 6. The CDR3 is 15 residues long. The CDR3 coding sequence is TGTGCCAGCTCACCCGGGGACAGGGATCTCTACGAGCAGTACTTC. Translated: CASSPGDRDLYEQYF. The full variable domain, with the rest looked up from reference TRBV18 and TRBJ2-7, is NAGVMQNPRHLVRRRGQEARLRCSPMKGHSHVYWYRQLPEEGLKFMVYLQKENIIDESGMPKERFSAEFPKEGPSILRIQQVVRGDSAAYFCASSPGDRDLYEQYFGPGTRLTVT.

The V call is TRBV5-1, the J call TRBJ2-4; a possible D gene is TRBD2 (6 bases). The germline V gene has CDR1 SGHRS and CDR2 YFSETQ. The CDR3 sequence is 14 residues long. Deletions cut 4 bases from V and 16 bases from J, with 24 bases between. In nucleotides, the CDR3 is TGCGCCAGCAGCCCGACCGGCGCAGGGAGGATGACATACTTC. Protein: CASSPTGAGRMTYF.

The CDR3 region is CASSRGDFGNTIYF. The CDR3 DNA follows: TGTGCCAGCTCCCGGGGGGACTTTGGAAACACCATATATTTT. This chain joins TRBV28 and TRBJ1-3; TRBD1 might be the D (5 bases). Germline CDR1 MDHEN, CDR2 SYDVKM. V was trimmed by 8 bases and J by 3 bases, leaving 14 bases between them. CDR3 length: 14 amino acids.

The chain couples TRBV7-9 to TRBJ2-5, with D unclear. CDR3 length: 14 amino acids. In germline, CDR1 is SEHNR, CDR2 FQNEAQ (reference sequence). V lost 5 bases to trimming and J lost 1 base, with 11 bases between them. The CDR3 sequence: CASSPPRGQETQYF. CDR3 in DNA: TGTGCCAGCAGCCCCCCCCGCGGCCAAGAGACCCAGTACTTC.

The V gene is TRBV6-4, the J gene TRBJ1-5; D remains unclear. The CDR3 runs to 14 residues. The germline V and J ends were trimmed by 9 bases and 3 bases, with 15 bases remaining between them. Germline V gene lookup returns CDR1 MRHNA and CDR2 SNTAGT. As DNA, the CDR3 is TGTGCCAGAATAGAAGTGGTTCTCAATCAGCCCCAGCATTTT. The encoded protein is CARIEVVLNQPQHF.

The CDR3 DNA follows: TGTGCCAGCAGTTACTCGAGTGCGGGGCACGATGAAAAACTGTTTTTT. The encoded protein is CASSYSSAGHDEKLFF. This rearrangement joins TRBV6-2 or TRBV6-3 to TRBJ1-4; TRBD1 might be the D (5 bases). The length of the CDR3 is 16 residues. V lost 0 bases and J lost 6, with 14 bases in between. The germline V gene encodes CDR1 MNHEY and CDR2 SVGEGT.

The genes are TRBV27 and TRBJ2-7, with 8 positions matching TRBD2. Trimming took 7 bases from V and 2 from J; bases not matched to a gene: 10. CDR1 MNHEY and CDR2 SMNVEV come from the germline V gene (reference sequence). The CDR3 totals 15 residues. The CDR3 sequence: CASTAGRGKPYEQYF. The DNA of the CDR3 is TGTGCCAGCACCGCCGGGAGGGGTAAACCCTACGAGCAGTACTTC.

The V and J genes are TRBV6-5 and TRBJ1-4; 7 bases fit TRBD1. The CDR3 runs to 15 residues. The germline gives CDR1 MNHEY, CDR2 SVGAGI. V shed 5 bases, J shed 4 bases, and the junction held 7 bases outside the gene matches. CDR3: CASSQSYRGNEKLFF. The CDR3 region has the DNA TGTGCCAGCAGTCAAAGCTACAGGGGTAATGAAAAACTGTTTTTT.

The chain is built from TRBV19 and TRBJ2-6, with 9 bases fitting TRBD1. Germline V gene sequence: CDR1 LNHDA, CDR2 SQIVND (reference sequence). The CDR3 is 18 residues long. Trimming took 7 bases from V and 3 from J; bases not matched to a gene: 13. CDR3 in amino acids: CASTSGGQGRHGANVLTF. CDR3 sequence (DNA): TGTGCCAGTACCTCCGGCGGACAGGGGAGGCATGGGGCCAACGTCCTGACTTTC.

This chain connects TRBV7-2 to TRBJ1-2; D remains unclear. Germline V gene lookup returns CDR1 SGHTA and CDR2 FQGNSA. The CDR3 has 16 residues. V lost 7 bases and J lost 1, with 19 bases in between. The CDR3: CASILIADNLNYGYTF. As DNA, the CDR3 is TGTGCCAGCATCCTCATTGCAGACAACCTTAACTATGGCTACACCTTC.

The chain employs TRBV6-5 and TRBJ1-3; 10 nucleotides line up with TRBD1. The germline V gene encodes CDR1 MNHEY and CDR2 SVGAGI. The CDR3 totals 15 residues. The ends lost 6 bases at V and 4 bases at J; junction bases unmatched: 6. The CDR3 DNA is TGTGCCAGCAGCCTGACAGGGGGCAGAGGAAACACCATATATTTT. Amino acids: CASSLTGGRGNTIYF.

The CDR3 sequence is CASSLNYGDEQFF. The CDR3 DNA sequence: TGTGCCAGCTCACTCAACTACGGGGATGAGCAGTTCTTC. The rearrangement uses TRBV18 and TRBJ2-1, with D possibly matching TRBD2 (5 bases). This CDR3 is 13 amino acids long. Germline CDR1 reads KGHSH; CDR2 reads LQKENI. V dropped 4 bases and J dropped 8 bases, with 12 bases sitting between them.

The chain is built from TRBV10-2 and TRBJ2-5, with D perhaps TRBD1 (5 bases). Germline V gene lookup returns CDR1 WSHSY and CDR2 SAAADI. The CDR3 contains 12 residues. Deletions cut 8 bases from V and 5 bases from J, with 12 bases between. CDR3 region: CASGAPWETQYF. CDR3 sequence (DNA): TGCGCCAGCGGGGCGCCTTGGGAGACCCAGTACTTC.